The 29 T cell receptor beta chains given below trace back to one sample, sequenced in a study of Ad26.COV2.S vaccination and SARS-CoV-2 variants. The treatment was: 15 to 20 received Ad26.COV2.S at low or high dose, single or two shots; several received placebo; per-sample allocation not given. Repertoires come from day 63 after the first vaccine or placebo injection. Profiled with immunoSEQ multiplex PCR; TCRdb holds only in-frame clones, not every one. Of about 320,000 clones listed, 85% to 90% were seen once; the top ten hold roughly 1.9%. The material sequenced was peripheral blood, taken in a trial of Ad26.COV2.S vaccine versus placebo. All receptors derive from a person between 18 and 59 years old who received the Ad26.COV2.S COVID-19 vaccine or a placebo.

The V and J genes are TRBV12-5 and TRBJ1-2, with 9 bases aligning to TRBD1. Germline CDR1 is LGHNT and CDR2 is FRNRAP. CDR3 length: 16 amino acids. Unmatched junction bases numbered 6, after V lost 4 bases and J lost 0 bases. The CDR3: CASGWVTGGTNYGYTF. The CDR3 DNA follows: TGTGCTAGTGGTTGGGTGACAGGGGGGACTAACTATGGCTACACCTTC.

This clone has more than one count but fewer than ten. The chain is built from TRBV6-5 and TRBJ2-2, with 8 bases identical to TRBD2. The CDR3 length is 16 residues. Germline V gene lookup returns CDR1 MNHEY and CDR2 SVGAGI. V lost 0 bases and J lost 5; bases outside the gene matches: 5. The CDR3 DNA reads TGTGCCAGCAGTTACTCTTACAGCGGGGGAACCGGGGAGCTGTTTTTT. It specifies CASSYSYSGGTGELFF.

On this clone: Other nucleotide sequences from this sample produce the same CDR3. The gene calls are TRBV5-1 and TRBJ1-1; 8 nucleotides line up with TRBD1. CDR1 and CDR2 from the germline V gene are SGHRS and YFSETQ. The CDR3 sequence is 15 residues long. The J segment lost 0 bases and the V segment lost 3 bases, leaving 4 bases of the junction unmatched. This CDR3 is CASSSGQGMNTEAFF. The DNA of the CDR3 is TGCGCCAGCAGCTCCGGACAGGGAATGAACACTGAAGCTTTCTTT.

The genes are TRBV2 and TRBJ1-1; D may be TRBD1 (6 bases). The CDR3 spans 14 residues. Germline loops: CDR1 SNHLY, CDR2 FYNNEI. V was shortened by 4 bases and J by 6 bases, with 15 bases between the two germline ends. The CDR3 loop reads CASSVGQGRAEAFF. As DNA, the CDR3 is TGTGCCAGCAGTGTAGGTCAGGGGAGGGCTGAAGCTTTCTTT.

For the CDR3, the DNA is TGTGCCTGGAGCGCTAGGACAGGGAGCGGAAACACCATATATTTT. Protein product: CAWSARTGSGNTIYF. The V gene is TRBV30, the J gene TRBJ1-3, with TRBD1 matching 8 bases. The CDR3 extends over 15 amino acids. Germline V CDR1 and CDR2: GTSNPN, SVGIG (reference sequence). With 3 bases clipped from V and 4 bases from J, the junction kept 8 bases outside the gene matches.

The rearrangement joins TRBV7-9 to TRBJ1-6; TRBD1 is a possible D gene (6 bases). The V gene lost 4 bases and the J gene lost 2 bases, with 21 bases spanning the gap. The CDR3 loop spans 19 amino acids. From germline, CDR1 is SEHNR and CDR2 FQNEAQ (reference sequence). The CDR3 coding sequence is TGTGCCAGCAGCTCAACCCCGGGACACCGAGCGCCCTATAATTCACCCCTCCACTTT. It is translated as CASSSTPGHRAPYNSPLHF.

The chain employs TRBV19 and TRBJ1-6; the match to TRBD1 covers 8 bases. J lost 0 bases, V lost 5 bases, and 6 bases had no gene match. The CDR3 is 17 residues long. Germline V lookup: CDR1 LNHDA, CDR2 SQIVND (reference sequence). CDR3 DNA: TGTGCCAGTAGTCTCCGGGACAGGACCTCCTATAATTCACCCCTCCACTTT. This encodes CASSLRDRTSYNSPLHF.

V and J are TRBV3-1 (or the pseudogene TRBV3-2) and TRBJ1-2; 9 nucleotides align to TRBD1. The V segment lost 0 bases and the J segment 4 bases; nucleotides outside the gene matches: 3. Germline CDR1 LGHDT, CDR2 YNNKEL (reference sequence). The CDR3 consists of 15 residues. As DNA, the CDR3 is TGTGCCAGCAGCCAAGATACGGGACAGGGCTATGGCTACACCTTC. It translates to CASSQDTGQGYGYTF.

The CDR3 reads CASSESRQKNTEAFF. In DNA, the CDR3 is TGTGCCAGCAGTGAAAGTCGCCAGAAGAACACTGAAGCTTTCTTT. The chain joins TRBV2 to TRBJ1-1, with D hard to call. V lost 2 bases, J lost 1 base, and 11 bases lay in between. The CDR3 length is 15 residues. Germline V lookup: CDR1 SNHLY, CDR2 FYNNEI.

V usage is TRBV6-5 and J usage is TRBJ2-2; D is unclear. The CDR3 runs to 14 residues. Trimming removed 7 bases from V and 1 base from J, with 10 bases in between. CDR1 and CDR2 (germline): MNHEY, SVGAGI. The CDR3 nucleotides read TGTGCCAGCATGCGGAGTTTGAACACCGGGGAGCTGTTTTTT. Residues: CASMRSLNTGELFF.

The rearrangement joins TRBV27 to TRBJ2-7; D gene uncertain. Trimming shortened V by 1 base and J by 1 base, and 8 bases separated the two germline ends. The CDR3 extends over 14 amino acids. Germline V gene sequence: CDR1 MNHEY, CDR2 SMNVEV (reference sequence). This CDR3 reads CASSLFDGSYEQYF. CDR3 coding DNA: TGTGCCAGCAGTTTATTCGACGGTTCCTACGAGCAGTACTTC.

The chain joins TRBV5-5 to TRBJ2-6, with TRBD1 as a possible D gene (6 bases). V lost 6 bases and J 0 bases, leaving 19 bases between the germline ends. CDR1 and CDR2 from the germline V gene are SGHKS and YYEKEE (reference sequence). There are 18 residues in the CDR3. The CDR3 DNA sequence: TGTGCCAGCACCCTGACCGGGACATCTAACTCTGGGGCCAACGTCCTGACTTTC. Translated, it gives CASTLTGTSNSGANVLTF.

This rearrangement joins TRBV24-1 to TRBJ2-1; tentative D call: TRBD2 (6 bases). The CDR3 length is 15 residues. The germline V and J ends were trimmed by 4 bases and 1 base, with 10 bases remaining between them. CDR1 and CDR2 from the germline V gene are KGHDR and SFDVKD. Written as DNA, the CDR3 is TGTGCCACCAGTGACGGAGGGTCTTCCTACAATGAGCAGTTCTTC. Translated, it gives CATSDGGSSYNEQFF.

The chain couples TRBV19 to TRBJ1-1, with D uncertain. Germline V gene data show CDR1 as LNHDA and CDR2 as SQIVND (reference sequence). V was shortened by 8 bases and J by 0 bases, with 10 bases between the two germline ends. This CDR3 contains 13 residues. This CDR3 reads CASGRVMNTEAFF. The CDR3 DNA reads as TGTGCCAGTGGTAGGGTAATGAACACTGAAGCTTTCTTT.

This chain links TRBV2 with TRBJ1-2, with a tentative D call TRBD1 (5 bases). Looked up from germline, CDR1 is SNHLY and CDR2 is FYNNEI. This CDR3 has 13 amino acids. V was cut by 8 bases and J by 5 bases, with 15 bases left in between. CDR3 protein: CASRDDLWYGYTF. The CDR3 nucleotides read TGTGCCAGCCGGGACGACCTCTGGTATGGCTACACCTTC. The variable domain in full, with the rest retrieved from reference TRBV2 and TRBJ1-2, is EPEVTQTPSHQVTQMGQEVILRCVPISNHLYFYWYRQILGQKVEFLVSFYNNEISEKSEIFDDQFSVERPDGSNFTLKIRSTKLEDSAMYFCASRDDLWYGYTFGSGTRLTVV.

Comments on this clone: Sequence at one end of the junction differs from germline and may be a read error. This sequence joins TRBV27 and TRBJ2-3; weak D call: TRBD2 (5 bases). The CDR3 covers 16 residues. The V gene's germline CDR1 is MNHEY and CDR2 SMNVEV (reference sequence). CDR3 loop: CASSVSLTGITDTQYF. The CDR3 nucleotides are TGTGCCAGCAGTGTATCCTTGACGGGGATCACAGATACGCAGTATTTT.

V gene TRBV7-2 combines with J gene TRBJ1-1, with a possible D match to TRBD1 (5 bases). Germline V gene lookup returns CDR1 SGHTA and CDR2 FQGNSA. The length of the CDR3 is 15 residues. Trimming left V 5 bases short and J 1 base short, with 14 bases between. The CDR3 bases are TGTGCCAGCAGCACTTCAGGGTGGGGGAACACTGAAGCTTTCTTT. This translates into CASSTSGWGNTEAFF.

This clone is a singleton in its sample. The chain links TRBV4-1 to TRBJ2-1, with D tentatively TRBD1 (6 bases). This CDR3 has 17 residues. V was pared by 1 base and J by 3 bases, with 16 bases between. Germline lookup yields CDR1 MGHRA and CDR2 YSYEKL. The CDR3 here is CASSQGYTGIIYNEQFF. The CDR3 coding sequence is TGCGCCAGCAGCCAAGGGTATACAGGGATTATCTACAATGAGCAGTTCTTC.

The CDR3 DNA reads TGTGCCATCAGCGCACCCCCTAGCGGGGGGGCGTATGAGCAGTTCTTC. Translating it yields CAISAPPSGGAYEQFF. The genes are TRBV10-3 and TRBJ2-1; 12 bases agree with TRBD2. V shed 6 bases and J 8 bases; nucleotides not matched to a gene: 11. The CDR3 has 16 residues. In germline, CDR1 is ENHRY, CDR2 SYGVKD.

This chain links TRBV5-4 with TRBJ2-3, with 10 nucleotides matching TRBD2. Trimming at V came to 4 bases and at J to 2 bases, leaving 16 bases not matched to a gene. CDR3 length: 19 amino acids. In germline, CDR1 is SGHNT, CDR2 YYREEE (reference sequence). CDR3 coding DNA: TGTGCCAGCAGCGCAGGGACTAGCGCCTTCTCTCTTTACACAGATACGCAGTATTTT. It translates to CASSAGTSAFSLYTDTQYF.

The gene calls are TRBV3-1 (or the pseudogene TRBV3-2) and TRBJ1-2; a possible D gene is TRBD1 (6 bases). The V gene's germline CDR1 is LGHDT and CDR2 YNNKEL (reference sequence). There are 15 residues in the CDR3. V lost 1 base to trimming and J lost 3 bases, with 12 bases between them. The CDR3 nucleotides are TGTGCCAGCAGCCAAGGTGGGGGGCGGGACTATGGCTACACCTTC. Protein sequence: CASSQGGGRDYGYTF.

The V call is TRBV29-1, the J call TRBJ1-5; D not resolved. Germline lookup yields CDR1 SQVTM and CDR2 ANQGSEA. The V and J ends lost 5 bases and 3 bases respectively, with 14 bases between them. CDR3 length: 14 amino acids. This CDR3 is CSVSEKGYNQPQHF. The DNA of the CDR3 is TGCAGCGTTTCCGAAAAGGGCTACAATCAGCCCCAGCATTTT.

This clone was seen more than once but under ten times. The chain couples TRBV6-2 or TRBV6-3 to TRBJ2-7; perhaps TRBD1 as D (6 bases). V was pared by 4 bases and J by 2 bases, with 12 bases between. There are 14 residues in the CDR3. Per the germline V gene, CDR1 is MNHEY and CDR2 is SVGEGT. DNA of the CDR3: TGTGCCAGCAGTTTTCTCACAGGGACCTACGAGCAGTACTTC. Its protein product is CASSFLTGTYEQYF.

This clone showed up just once. The chain carries TRBV9 and TRBJ2-5; 7 bases agree with TRBD2. CDR1 SGDLS and CDR2 YYNGEE come from the germline V gene. The CDR3 loop spans 14 amino acids. The J segment lost 1 base and the V segment lost 0 bases, leaving 0 bases of the junction unmatched. CDR3 loop: CASSVGGGQETQYF. As DNA, the CDR3 is TGTGCCAGCAGCGTAGGCGGGGGCCAAGAGACCCAGTACTTC.

This sequence joins TRBV9 and TRBJ2-3; 8 nucleotides align to TRBD2. With V trimmed by 1 base and J by 2 bases, 3 bases remained unmatched. CDR3 length equals 15 residues. Germline CDR1 and CDR2: SGDLS and YYNGEE. The CDR3 DNA is TGTGCCAGCAGCGTACCGGGGGGGCCCACAGATACGCAGTATTTT. It specifies CASSVPGGPTDTQYF.

This clone was seen ten or more times. The chain combines TRBV7-7 with TRBJ2-5, with 8 bases lining up with TRBD1. The CDR3 runs 15 residues. The germline V gene encodes CDR1 SSHAT and CDR2 FNYEAQ (reference sequence). J lost 5 bases, V lost 2 bases, and 7 bases had no gene match. CDR3 residues: CASSLQGAPRETQYF. CDR3 DNA sequence: TGTGCCAGCAGCTTACAGGGGGCTCCGAGGGAGACCCAGTACTTC.

This clone is a singleton in its sample. As DNA, the CDR3 is TGTGCCAGCAGTGAAGGGGGCCGGCAGTGGAACGAGCAGTACTTC. Translation gives CASSEGGRQWNEQYF. The gene calls are TRBV6-1 and TRBJ2-7, with D perhaps matching TRBD1 (5 bases). The CDR3 has 15 residues. V lost 1 base to trimming and J lost 5 bases, with 15 bases between them. CDR1 and CDR2 from the germline V gene are MNHNS and SASEGT.

This rearrangement joins TRBV7-9 to TRBJ2-1, with D tentatively TRBD1 (5 bases). CDR1 is SEHNR and CDR2 is FQNEAQ in the germline V gene (reference sequence). CDR3 length: 18 residues. Trimming removed 5 bases at V and 1 base at J, with 21 bases between. CDR3 sequence (DNA): TGTGCCAGCAGCCTCAACACCTGGGGCAGGGAATCCTACAATGAGCAGTTCTTC. Its protein product is CASSLNTWGRESYNEQFF.

On this clone: One junction end disagrees with the germline gene, perhaps due to a read error. V gene TRBV6-2 or TRBV6-3 combines with J gene TRBJ1-2, with a tentative D call TRBD1 (5 bases). The CDR3 sequence is 12 residues long. CDR1 is MNHEY, CDR2 SVGEGT, per germline. CDR3: CASSYSLTARRF. DNA for the CDR3: TGTGCCAGCAGTTACTCGCTGACAGCGAGACGCTTC.